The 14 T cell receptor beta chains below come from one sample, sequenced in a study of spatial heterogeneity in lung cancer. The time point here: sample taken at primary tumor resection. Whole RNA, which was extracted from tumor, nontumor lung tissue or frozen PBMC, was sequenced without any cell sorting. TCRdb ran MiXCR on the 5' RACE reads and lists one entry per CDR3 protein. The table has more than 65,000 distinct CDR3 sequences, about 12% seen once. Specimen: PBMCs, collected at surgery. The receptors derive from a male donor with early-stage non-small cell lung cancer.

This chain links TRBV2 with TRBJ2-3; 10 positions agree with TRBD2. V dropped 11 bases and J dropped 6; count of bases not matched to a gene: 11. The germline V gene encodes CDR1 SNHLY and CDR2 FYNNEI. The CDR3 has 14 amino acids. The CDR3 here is CARSSAGGLDTQYF. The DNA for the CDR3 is TGTGCCCGTTCCTCAGCGGGGGGGTTGGATACGCAGTATTTT. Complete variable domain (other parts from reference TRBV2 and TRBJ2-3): EPEVTQTPSHQVTQMGQEVILRCVPISNHLYFYWYRQILGQKVEFLVSFYNNEISEKSEIFDDQFSVERPDGSNFTLKIRSTKLEDSAMYFCARSSAGGLDTQYFGPGTRLTVL.

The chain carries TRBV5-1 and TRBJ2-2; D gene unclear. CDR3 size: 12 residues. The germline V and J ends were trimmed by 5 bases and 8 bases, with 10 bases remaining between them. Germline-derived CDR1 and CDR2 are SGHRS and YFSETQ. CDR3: CASREQRGELFF. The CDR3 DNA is TGCGCCAGCAGAGAGCAACGGGGGGAGCTGTTTTTT.

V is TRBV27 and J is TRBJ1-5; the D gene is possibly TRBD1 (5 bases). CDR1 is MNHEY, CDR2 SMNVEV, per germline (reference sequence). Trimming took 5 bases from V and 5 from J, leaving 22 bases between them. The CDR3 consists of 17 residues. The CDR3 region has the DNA TGTGCCAGCAGTCGGGACCTCACTTCAATAAAGTATCAGCCCCAGCATTTT. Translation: CASSRDLTSIKYQPQHF.

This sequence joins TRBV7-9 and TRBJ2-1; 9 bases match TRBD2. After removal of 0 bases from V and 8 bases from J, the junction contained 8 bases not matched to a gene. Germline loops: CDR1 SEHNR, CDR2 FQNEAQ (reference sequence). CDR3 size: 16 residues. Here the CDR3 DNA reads TGTGCCAGCAGCTTAGCGAACGCGGGGGGGCCCGATGAGCAGTTCTTC. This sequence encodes CASSLANAGGPDEQFF.

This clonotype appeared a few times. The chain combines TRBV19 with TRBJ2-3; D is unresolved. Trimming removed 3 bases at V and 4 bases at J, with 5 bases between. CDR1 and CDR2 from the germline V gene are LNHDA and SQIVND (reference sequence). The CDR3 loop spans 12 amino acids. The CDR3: CASSMTPDTQYF. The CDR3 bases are TGTGCCAGTAGTATGACCCCAGATACGCAGTATTTT.

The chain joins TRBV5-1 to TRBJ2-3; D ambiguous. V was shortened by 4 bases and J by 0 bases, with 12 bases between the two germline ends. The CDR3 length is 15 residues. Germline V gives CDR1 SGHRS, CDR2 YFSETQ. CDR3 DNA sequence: TGCGCCAGCAGCATCGACGGATCTAGCACAGATACGCAGTATTTT. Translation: CASSIDGSSTDTQYF.

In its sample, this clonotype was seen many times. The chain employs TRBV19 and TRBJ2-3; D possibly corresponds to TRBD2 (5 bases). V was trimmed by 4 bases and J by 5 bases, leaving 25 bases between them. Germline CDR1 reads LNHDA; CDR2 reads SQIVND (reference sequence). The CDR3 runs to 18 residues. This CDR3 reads CASSNPFGLENRGDTQYF. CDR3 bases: TGTGCCAGTAGTAACCCTTTCGGACTCGAAAATCGTGGAGATACGCAGTATTTT.

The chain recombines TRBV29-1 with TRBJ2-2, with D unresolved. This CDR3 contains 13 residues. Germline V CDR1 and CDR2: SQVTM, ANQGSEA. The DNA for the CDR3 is TGCAGTTCCTACGACTCTAGGACGGGGGAGCTGTTTTTT. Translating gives CSSYDSRTGELFF.

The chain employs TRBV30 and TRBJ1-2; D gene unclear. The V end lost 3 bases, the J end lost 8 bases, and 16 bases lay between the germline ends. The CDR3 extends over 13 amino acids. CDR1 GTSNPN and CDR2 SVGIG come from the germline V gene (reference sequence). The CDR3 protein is CAWSPGGVGGYTF. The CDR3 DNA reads TGTGCCTGGAGCCCTGGCGGGGTGGGCGGCTACACCTTC. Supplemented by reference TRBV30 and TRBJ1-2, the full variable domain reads SQTIHQWPATLVQPVGSPLSLECTVEGTSNPNLYWYRQAAGRGLQLLFYSVGIGQISSEVPQNLSASRPQDRQFILSSKKLLLSDSGFYLCAWSPGGVGGYTFGSGTRLTVV.

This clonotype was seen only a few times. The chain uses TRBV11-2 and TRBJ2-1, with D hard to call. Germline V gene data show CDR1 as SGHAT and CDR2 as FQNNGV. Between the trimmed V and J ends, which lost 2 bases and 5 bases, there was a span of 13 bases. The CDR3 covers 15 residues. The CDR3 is CASSLIGDPNNEQFF. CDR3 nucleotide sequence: TGTGCCAGCAGCTTAATAGGAGACCCAAACAATGAGCAGTTCTTC.

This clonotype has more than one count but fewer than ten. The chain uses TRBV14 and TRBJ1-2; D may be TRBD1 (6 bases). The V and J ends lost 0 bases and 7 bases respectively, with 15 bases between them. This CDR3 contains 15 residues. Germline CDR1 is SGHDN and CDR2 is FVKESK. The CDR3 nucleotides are TGTGCCAGCAGCCAAGATCAAACAGGGATGCGTGGCTACACCTTC. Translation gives CASSQDQTGMRGYTF.

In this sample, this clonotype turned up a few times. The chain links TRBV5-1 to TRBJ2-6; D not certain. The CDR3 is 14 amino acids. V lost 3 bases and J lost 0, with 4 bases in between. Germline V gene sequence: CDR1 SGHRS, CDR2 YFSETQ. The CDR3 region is CASSYSSGANVLTF. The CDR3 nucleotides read TGCGCCAGCAGCTATAGCTCTGGGGCCAACGTCCTGACTTTC.

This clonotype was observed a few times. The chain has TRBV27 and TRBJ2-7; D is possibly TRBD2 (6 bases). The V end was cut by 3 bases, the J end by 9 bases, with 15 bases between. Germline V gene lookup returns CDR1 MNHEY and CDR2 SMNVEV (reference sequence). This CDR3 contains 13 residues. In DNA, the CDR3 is TGTGCCAGCAGTTTCGGCTCCCCGGAGGGGCAGTACTTC. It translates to CASSFGSPEGQYF.

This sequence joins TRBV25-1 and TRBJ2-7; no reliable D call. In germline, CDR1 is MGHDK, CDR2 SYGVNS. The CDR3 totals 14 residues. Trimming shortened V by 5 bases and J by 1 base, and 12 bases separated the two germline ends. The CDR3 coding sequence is TGTGCCAGCAGTTATCTTGGACCGTCCTACGAGCAGTACTTC. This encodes CASSYLGPSYEQYF.